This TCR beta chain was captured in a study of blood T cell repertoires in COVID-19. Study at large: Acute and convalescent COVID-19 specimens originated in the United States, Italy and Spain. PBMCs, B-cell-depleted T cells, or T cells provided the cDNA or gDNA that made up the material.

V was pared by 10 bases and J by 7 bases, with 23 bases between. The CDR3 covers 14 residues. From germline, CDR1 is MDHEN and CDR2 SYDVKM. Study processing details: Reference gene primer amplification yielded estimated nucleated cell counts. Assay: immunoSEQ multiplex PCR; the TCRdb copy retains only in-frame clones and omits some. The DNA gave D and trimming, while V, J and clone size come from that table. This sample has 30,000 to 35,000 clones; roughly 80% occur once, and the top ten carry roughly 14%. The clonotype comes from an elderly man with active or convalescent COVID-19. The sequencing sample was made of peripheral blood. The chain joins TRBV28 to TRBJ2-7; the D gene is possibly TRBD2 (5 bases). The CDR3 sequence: CATHTEGLKGEQYF. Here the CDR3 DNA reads TGTGCCACCCATACCGAGGGCCTTAAAGGAGAGCAGTACTTC.